The 28 T cell receptor beta chains given below trace back to one sample, sequenced in a study of blood T cell repertoires in COVID-19. Generated by immunoSEQ multiplex PCR, the TCRdb table keeps only in-frame clones and is missing some. The sample lists over 200,000 clones, about 90% occurring once. Sequencing was done on a sample of peripheral blood. The origin of the receptors is a man in his 60s with COVID-19, enrolled during active disease.

The chain carries TRBV11-2 and TRBJ2-7; 7 bases match TRBD1. The CDR3 covers 11 residues. With 5 bases clipped from V and 6 bases from J, the junction kept 1 base outside the gene matches. Germline CDR1 reads SGHAT; CDR2 reads FQNNGV. The CDR3 loop is CASSHRGEQYF. CDR3 sequence (DNA): TGTGCCAGCAGCCACAGGGGCGAGCAGTACTTC.

The chain is built from TRBV30 and TRBJ1-1; D possibly corresponds to TRBD1 (6 bases). The CDR3 spans 14 residues. V shed 0 bases and J shed 7 bases, with 15 bases lying between them. Per germline, CDR1 GTSNPN and CDR2 SVGIG (reference sequence). DNA for the CDR3: TGTGCCTGGAGTGTACGTCCAGGGGTTGGTGAAGCTTTCTTT. Protein sequence: CAWSVRPGVGEAFF.

This chain connects TRBV3-1 (or the pseudogene TRBV3-2) to TRBJ1-5; D is unclear. Germline V lookup: CDR1 LGHDT, CDR2 YNNKEL (reference sequence). V gave up 2 bases and J gave up 7 bases, with 12 bases separating them. CDR3 length: 14 amino acids. The CDR3 here is CASSQNRGSQPQHF. The CDR3 DNA is TGTGCCAGCAGCCAAAATCGGGGATCGCAGCCCCAGCATTTT.

The V call is TRBV6-2 or TRBV6-3, the J call TRBJ1-5; D gene ambiguous. Germline V gives CDR1 MNHEY, CDR2 SVGEGT. The CDR3 is made up of 15 amino acids. Trimming removed 4 bases from V and 2 bases from J, with 12 bases in between. CDR3 loop: CASSFPYTGNQPQHF. The CDR3 DNA follows: TGTGCCAGCAGTTTCCCATACACCGGCAATCAGCCCCAGCATTTT.

This clone turned up a few times. This chain uses TRBV7-2 with TRBJ2-3; the D gene is possibly TRBD1 (6 bases). V shed 6 bases and J shed 3 bases, with 19 bases lying between them. This CDR3 contains 16 residues. Germline assignment: CDR1 SGHTA and CDR2 FQGNSA. The DNA for the CDR3 is TGTGCCAGCAGTTACACAGGGCGGGCGATGACAGATACGCAGTATTTT. Its protein product is CASSYTGRAMTDTQYF.

The chain links TRBV27 to TRBJ2-5; tentative D call: TRBD1 (6 bases). V lost 6 bases and J lost 1, with 15 bases in between. The CDR3 is 15 residues long. CDR1 and CDR2 from the germline V gene are MNHEY and SMNVEV (reference sequence). The CDR3: CASSAVKGVQETQYF. Written as DNA, the CDR3 is TGTGCCAGCAGCGCCGTAAAGGGGGTCCAAGAGACCCAGTACTTC.

This chain connects TRBV7-9 to TRBJ1-4; no definite D call. Germline V gene sequence: CDR1 SEHNR, CDR2 FQNEAQ (reference sequence). The CDR3 has 13 residues. V dropped 3 bases and J dropped 5 bases, with 7 bases sitting between them. The CDR3 DNA reads as TGTGCCAGCAGCTTGCACCAGAATGAAAAACTGTTTTTT. This encodes CASSLHQNEKLFF.

This chain joins TRBV7-9 and TRBJ1-2, with a possible D match to TRBD1 (6 bases). The CDR3 is 18 residues long. Germline V gives CDR1 SEHNR, CDR2 FQNEAQ (reference sequence). Between the trimmed V and J ends, which lost 5 bases and 6 bases, there was a span of 28 bases. CDR3 nucleotides: TGTGCCAGCAGCCTGCCGGTGGACAGCCGTAAAGTCGGGGATGGCTACACCTTC. Translating it yields CASSLPVDSRKVGDGYTF.

The V call is TRBV9, the J call TRBJ1-1, with D perhaps matching TRBD1 (5 bases). Trimming removed 5 bases at V and 2 bases at J, with 10 bases between. The germline V gene encodes CDR1 SGDLS and CDR2 YYNGEE. The CDR3 totals 13 residues. CDR3 in DNA: TGTGCCAGCAGTCCGGGACTTAACACTGAAGCTTTCTTT. This codes for CASSPGLNTEAFF.

A single count supports this clone. V is TRBV2 and J is TRBJ1-6; D is ambiguous. Germline loops: CDR1 SNHLY, CDR2 FYNNEI. CDR3 size: 13 residues. V was shortened by 4 bases and J by 12 bases, with 13 bases between the two germline ends. CDR3 loop: CASSGEQSRPLHF. The CDR3, as DNA: TGTGCCAGCAGTGGGGAGCAGTCACGACCCCTCCACTTT.

The chain links TRBV20-1 to TRBJ1-1; no firm D call. The CDR3 spans 10 residues. Deletions cut 6 bases from V and 7 bases from J, with 9 bases between. Germline CDR1 and CDR2: DFQATT and SNEGSKA (reference sequence). The CDR3: CSALPLEAFF. The CDR3, as DNA: TGCAGTGCCCTCCCCCTTGAAGCTTTCTTT.

The chain employs TRBV15 and TRBJ2-3, with 7 bases matching TRBD2. The germline gives CDR1 LNHNV, CDR2 YYDKDF (reference sequence). J gave up 5 bases and V 1 base, and 6 bases lay outside the gene matches. The CDR3 spans 15 residues. The CDR3 loop reads CATSRVRGDGDTQYF. The CDR3 bases are TGTGCCACCAGCAGAGTCCGGGGGGACGGAGATACGCAGTATTTT.

The V call is TRBV25-1, the J call TRBJ2-3, with 7 bases matching TRBD2. Germline trimming cut 4 bases from V and 2 bases from J; bases unmatched to any gene: 12. CDR1 is MGHDK and CDR2 is SYGVNS in the germline V gene. The CDR3 is 17 amino acids. CDR3 sequence reads: CASSGPPRTRATDTQYF. DNA of the CDR3: TGTGCCAGCAGTGGGCCGCCGCGGACTAGAGCCACAGATACGCAGTATTTT.

The chain links TRBV25-1 to TRBJ1-4; 8 bases match TRBD1. In germline, CDR1 is MGHDK, CDR2 SYGVNS. Losses at the gene ends were 5 bases for V and 8 bases for J; bases not matched to a gene: 7. The CDR3 runs to 14 residues. CDR3 in amino acids: CASSRGQGGEKLFF. The CDR3 DNA follows: TGTGCCAGCAGTAGAGGACAGGGAGGAGAAAAACTGTTTTTT.

The CDR3 DNA reads TGTGCCAGCAGCCCGGGACAGGCAGGAAACACCATATATTTT. Residues: CASSPGQAGNTIYF. V is TRBV7-2 and J is TRBJ1-3; 8 bases are a match to TRBD1. V lost 5 bases and J lost 4; bases outside the gene matches: 4. This CDR3 has 14 amino acids. From germline, CDR1 is SGHTA and CDR2 FQGNSA.

This chain connects TRBV5-4 to TRBJ2-1, with a tentative D call TRBD2 (5 bases). The CDR3 totals 15 residues. Trimming cost V 4 bases and J 8 bases, with 19 bases left between them. Germline CDR1 reads SGHNT; CDR2 reads YYREEE (reference sequence). In DNA form, the CDR3 reads TGTGCCAGCAGCCCTGGACTTACCACCCTTCATGAGCAGTTCTTC. The encoded protein is CASSPGLTTLHEQFF.

This chain connects TRBV21-1 to TRBJ2-1; the DNA was not compared with TRBD2, the D call given in the table. TRBV21-1 is a pseudogene locus. CDR3 length: 17 amino acids. The CDR3 region has the DNA TGTGCCAGCAGCCCACGACTAGCGGGGGGCCGATACAATGAGCAGTTCTTC. Protein product: CASSPRLAGGRYNEQFF.

The chain employs TRBV9 and TRBJ2-7; 9 positions match TRBD1. Germline CDR1 reads SGDLS; CDR2 reads YYNGEE. The length of the CDR3 is 14 residues. The V gene end was trimmed by 4 bases and the J gene end by 6 bases; junction bases not matched to a gene: 8. The chain's CDR3 is CASSNRDRAFEQYF. CDR3 DNA: TGTGCCAGCAGCAACCGGGACAGGGCCTTCGAGCAGTACTTC.

The V call is TRBV7-3, the J call TRBJ1-2; maybe TRBD1 (5 bases). Per germline, CDR1 SGHTA and CDR2 FQGTGA. The CDR3 runs 13 residues. V was cut by 0 bases and J by 8 bases, with 10 bases left in between. The CDR3 DNA reads as TGTGCCAGCAGCTTAACTCTAAGGGGCGGCTACACCTTC. Its translation: CASSLTLRGGYTF.

DNA for the CDR3: TGTGCCAGCAGCTTCCCAGGAGGGGACATTCAGTACTTC. This codes for CASSFPGGDIQYF. The rearrangement links TRBV5-5 to TRBJ2-4; TRBD2 is a possible D gene (6 bases). This CDR3 is 13 amino acids long. V lost 2 bases and J lost 8, with 11 bases in between. Germline V gene sequence: CDR1 SGHKS, CDR2 YYEKEE (reference sequence). The full variable domain, completed using reference TRBV5-5 and TRBJ2-4, is DAGVTQSPTHLIKTRGQQVTLRCSPISGHKSVSWYQQVLGQGPQFIFQYYEKEERGRGNFPDRFSARQFPNYSSELNVNALLLGDSALYLCASSFPGGDIQYFGAGTRLSVL.

V gene TRBV5-1 combines with J gene TRBJ1-4; D is undetermined. The germline V gene encodes CDR1 SGHRS and CDR2 YFSETQ. The CDR3 covers 16 residues. Trimming removed 1 base at V and 5 bases at J, with 15 bases between. This CDR3 is CASSLRGDTGNEKLFF. CDR3 DNA sequence: TGCGCCAGCAGCTTGCGGGGAGACACGGGAAATGAAAAACTGTTTTTT.

The chain carries TRBV6-6 and TRBJ2-7; TRBD1 might be the D (6 bases). V lost 10 bases, J lost 2 bases, and 18 bases lay in between. Germline CDR1 reads MNHNY; CDR2 reads SVGAGI (reference sequence). This CDR3 comprises 14 residues. The CDR3 DNA is TGTGCCACCAAGACGGGGACAAACACCTACGAGCAGTACTTC. Its protein is CATKTGTNTYEQYF.

This clone appeared once. The V gene is TRBV7-8, the J gene TRBJ2-7, with TRBD1 matching 8 bases. The CDR3 is 15 amino acids. The germline V gene encodes CDR1 SGHVS and CDR2 FQNEAQ. With 5 bases clipped from V and 0 bases from J, the junction kept 6 bases outside the gene matches. CDR3 DNA sequence: TGTGCCAGCAGCCAAGGGGGGACAGGCTCCTACGAGCAGTACTTC. This sequence encodes CASSQGGTGSYEQYF.

V is TRBV24-1 and J is TRBJ1-3, with 9 bases that match TRBD1. CDR3 size: 18 residues. Germline loops: CDR1 KGHDR, CDR2 SFDVKD. V dropped 5 bases and J dropped 4; count of bases not matched to a gene: 14. CDR3: CATSGGSNRGLGGNTIYF. The DNA for the CDR3 is TGTGCCACCAGTGGGGGCTCAAACAGGGGGCTAGGAGGAAACACCATATATTTT.

In this sample, this clone turned up once. The rearrangement uses TRBV2 and TRBJ1-2; no definite D call. V was shortened by 4 bases and J by 7 bases, with 16 bases between the two germline ends. Germline V lookup: CDR1 SNHLY, CDR2 FYNNEI. The CDR3 runs to 14 residues. In DNA, the CDR3 is TGTGCCAGCAGTGGTGGCGGGCGCGTCTTTGGCTACACCTTC. Its protein product is CASSGGGRVFGYTF.

This clone was observed a single time. The chain carries TRBV28 and TRBJ1-4; 8 bases align to TRBD1. V lost 9 bases, J lost 1 base, and 10 bases stayed unmatched. Germline V gene data show CDR1 as MDHEN and CDR2 as SYDVKM. This CDR3 spans 16 amino acids. The CDR3 sequence: CASRTGKIGTNEKLFF. CDR3 sequence (DNA): TGTGCCAGTCGGACAGGGAAAATAGGAACTAATGAAAAACTGTTTTTT.

This clone was observed a handful of times. The genes are TRBV19 and TRBJ2-1; D possibly corresponds to TRBD1 (6 bases). V lost 5 bases and J lost 8, with 19 bases in between. Germline V gene sequence: CDR1 LNHDA, CDR2 SQIVND (reference sequence). The CDR3 loop spans 15 amino acids. CDR3 nucleotide sequence: TGTGCCAGTAGTTGGGGACACACAGGCGGGTATGAGCAGTTCTTC. As protein: CASSWGHTGGYEQFF.

This chain joins TRBV7-9 and TRBJ1-6; 9 bases are shared with TRBD1. From germline, CDR1 is SEHNR and CDR2 FQNEAQ (reference sequence). V dropped 5 bases and J dropped 9; count of bases not matched to a gene: 5. The CDR3 is made up of 14 amino acids. The CDR3 nucleotides are TGTGCCAGCAGCGGCGGACAGGGGACTTCACCCCTCCACTTT. This sequence encodes CASSGGQGTSPLHF.